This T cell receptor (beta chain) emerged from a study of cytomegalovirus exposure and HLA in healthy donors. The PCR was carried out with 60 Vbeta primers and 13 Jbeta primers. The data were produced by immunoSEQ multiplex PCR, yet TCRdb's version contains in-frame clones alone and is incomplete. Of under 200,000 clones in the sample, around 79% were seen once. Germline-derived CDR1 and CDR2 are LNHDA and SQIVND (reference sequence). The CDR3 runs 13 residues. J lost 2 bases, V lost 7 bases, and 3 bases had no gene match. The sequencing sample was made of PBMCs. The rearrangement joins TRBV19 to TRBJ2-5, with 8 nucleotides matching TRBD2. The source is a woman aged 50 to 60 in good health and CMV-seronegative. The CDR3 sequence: CASKVAGQETQYF. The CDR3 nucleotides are TGTGCCAGTAAAGTAGCGGGACAAGAGACCCAGTACTTC. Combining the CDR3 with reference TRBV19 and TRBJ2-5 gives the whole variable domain DGGITQSPKYLFRKEGQNVTLSCEQNLNHDAMYWYRQDPGQGLRLIYYSQIVNDFQKGDIAEGYSVSREKKESFPLTVTSAQKNPTAFYLCASKVAGQETQYFGPGTRLLVL.